This T cell receptor beta chain appears in the sequencing data of a study of molecular identifiers for immune sequencing clone quantification. TCRdb passed the PCR reads through MiXCR, listing each CDR3 protein once. The data show 88,000 or so distinct CDR3 sequences, roughly a fifth seen once. This clonotype was counted at least ten times. Material: naive CD8+ T cells from blood, with Jurkat cell RNA spiked in. The subset here: FACS-sorted CD8+CD4-CCR7+CD45RA+ naive T cells. This sequence was found in a human donor in good health. Some libraries in this study had Jurkat cell RNA spiked in.

The CDR3 DNA reads TGTGCCAGTAGTATTGGATCTAGCGAGGGTTACAATGAGCAGTTCTTC. This codes for CASSIGSSEGYNEQFF. The chain uses TRBV19 and TRBJ2-1; maybe TRBD2 (6 bases). Between the trimmed V and J ends, which lost 3 bases and 4 bases, there was a span of 16 bases. CDR1 is LNHDA, CDR2 SQIVND, per germline (reference sequence). This CDR3 region has 16 residues.